This T cell receptor beta chain was sequenced during a study of blood T cell repertoires in COVID-19. About the study: Samples taken during acute and convalescent COVID-19 were collected in the United States, Italy and Spain. T cells, B-cell-depleted T cells, or PBMCs provided the cDNA or gDNA that served as material.

As handled by the study authors: Amplification from reference gene primers served as the basis for estimated nucleated cell counts. Assay used: immunoSEQ multiplex PCR; TCRdb lists only in-frame clones, some missing. That table gives V, J and clone size, and the DNA gave D and trimming. The profile shows about 55,000 clones, roughly 80% of them singletons. CDR1 is SGDLS and CDR2 is YYNGEE in the germline V gene. J gave up 4 bases and V 3 bases, and 4 bases lay outside the gene matches. This CDR3 spans 16 amino acids. This receptor was obtained from a human donor in a cohort sampled during active or convalescent COVID-19. The chain joins TRBV9 to TRBJ2-5; TRBD2 aligns across 15 bases. The sequencing input was peripheral blood. CDR3 loop: CASSARGLAGGETQYF. The CDR3 DNA follows: TGTGCCAGCAGCGCCCGGGGACTAGCGGGGGGAGAGACCCAGTACTTC.